This T cell receptor beta chain is from a study of T cell responses to AZD1222 COVID-19 vaccine. The data were produced by immunoSEQ multiplex PCR, yet TCRdb's version contains in-frame clones alone and is incomplete. Of around 100,000 clones listed, 90% were seen once; the top ten hold about 8%. Study-level findings and limits: A mostly white British donor set with more females was recruited, and clonal diversity was possibly underestimated.

In regard to this clone: As yet, its antigen is unknown.

This specimen was peripheral blood, taken on day 0 of AZD1222 vaccination. The sequence was collected from an adult in good health.

The DNA of the CDR3 is TGTGCCAGCAGTGCGTCAGGGCATTGGGCAGATACGCAGTATTTT. Residues: CASSASGHWADTQYF. The chain links TRBV2 to TRBJ2-3; D is possibly TRBD1 (5 bases). Germline lookup yields CDR1 SNHLY and CDR2 FYNNEI. Trimming took off 4 bases at V and 4 bases at J, with 15 bases between the two ends. The CDR3 is 15 residues long.